The clone carrying this T cell receptor (beta chain) showed up just once. What it binds is unknown. Germline assignment: CDR1 SGHTS and CDR2 YDEGEE. This CDR3 has 17 residues. Germline trimming cut 0 bases from V and 2 bases from J; bases unmatched to any gene: 9. This record belongs to a study of OX40 agonist ivuxolimab in advanced cancers. General study results and limits: CD4+ and CD8+ blood T cells expanded clonally by week 6 at 0.1 to 3.0 mg/kg. Expanded clones were, on average, more numerous among CD8+ T cells than CD4+.

Assay: immunoSEQ multiplex PCR; the TCRdb copy retains only in-frame clones and omits some. This sample carries around 69,000 clones, 70% to 90% of them seen once, and the ten largest clones take 2.5% to 3.5%. The TCR sequence derives from an adult with an advanced solid tumor such as melanoma, head and neck, liver or kidney cancer. Sequencing used CD4+ or CD8+ T cells sorted from blood, obtained in a trial of the OX40 agonist ivuxolimab. The chain carries TRBV5-8 and TRBJ2-5; 8 nucleotides match TRBD2. The CDR3 coding sequence is TGTGCCAGCAGCTTGGCCGGAAGCGGGAGACAACAAGAGACCCAGTACTTC. It specifies CASSLAGSGRQQETQYF.